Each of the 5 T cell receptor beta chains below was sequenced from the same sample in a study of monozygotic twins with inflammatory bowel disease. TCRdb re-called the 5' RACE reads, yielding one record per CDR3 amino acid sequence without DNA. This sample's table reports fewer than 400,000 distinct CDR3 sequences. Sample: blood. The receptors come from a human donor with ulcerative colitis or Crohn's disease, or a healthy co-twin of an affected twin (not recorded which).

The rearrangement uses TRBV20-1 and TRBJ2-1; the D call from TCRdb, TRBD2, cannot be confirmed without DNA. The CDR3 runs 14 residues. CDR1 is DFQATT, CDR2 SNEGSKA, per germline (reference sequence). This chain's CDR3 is CSLGSGSYSNEQFF.

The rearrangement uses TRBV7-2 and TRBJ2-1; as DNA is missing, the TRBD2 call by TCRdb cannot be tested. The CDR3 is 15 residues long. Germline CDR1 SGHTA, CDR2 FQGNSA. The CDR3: CASSTRSASYNEQFF.

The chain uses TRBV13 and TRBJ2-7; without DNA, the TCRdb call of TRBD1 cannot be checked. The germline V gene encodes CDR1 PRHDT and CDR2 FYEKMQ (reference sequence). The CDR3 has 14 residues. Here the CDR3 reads CASSRRGQAYEQYF.

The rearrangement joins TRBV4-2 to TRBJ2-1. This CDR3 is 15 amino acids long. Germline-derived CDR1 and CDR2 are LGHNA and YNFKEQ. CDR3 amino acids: CASSQDRVGNNEQFF.

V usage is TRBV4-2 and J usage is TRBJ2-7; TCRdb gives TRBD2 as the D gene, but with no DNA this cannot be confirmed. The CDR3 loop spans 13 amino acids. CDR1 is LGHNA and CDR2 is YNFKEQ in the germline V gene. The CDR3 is CASSQLPHSEQYF.